This entry features one T cell receptor (beta chain) sequence. The antigen remains undetermined. The data originate from a study of T cell responses to AZD1222 COVID-19 vaccine. Study-level background: Pooled together were second doses at about 4 or about 12 weeks.

Trimming cost V 1 base and J 1 base, with 8 bases left between them. Germline V gene sequence: CDR1 SGHNT, CDR2 YENEEA. CDR3 length: 15 residues. Profiled with immunoSEQ multiplex PCR; TCRdb holds only in-frame clones, not every one. This table has about 150,000 clones, about 88% appearing once. General study points: Recipients of two AZD1222 doses showed rising Spike-specific TCR breadth and depth. After the peak T cell response, and only then, were repertoires sampled. Seropositive AZD1222 recipients at baseline numbered only five or six.

The sequencing here drew on peripheral blood, taken on day 0 of AZD1222 vaccination. The receptor comes from an adult in good health. The J gene is TRBJ2-1, the V gene TRBV11-3, with D perhaps TRBD1 or TRBD2 (5 bases each). CDR3 amino acids: CASSLAGASYNEQFF. In DNA, the CDR3 is TGTGCCAGCAGCTTAGCCGGGGCATCCTACAATGAGCAGTTCTTC.